This entry lists 7 T cell receptor beta chains sequenced from one sample in a study of T cell repertoires in cytomegalovirus infection (dated by TCRdb to between 2018 and 2021). The instrument given in TCRdb is Illumina HiSeq 1500. In-frame beta chains were kept once TCRdb had trimmed the public reads at Q25 with fastp and called clones with MiXCR. A single entry per CDR3 protein holds the most common genes and DNA from its merged rows. Here the sample has around 94,000 distinct CDR3 sequences; 15% to 20% occur a single time. The top ten clones comprise approximately 7.9% of the sample. Sequenced material: PBMCs. The receptors here all came from a human donor in good health (CMV status not recorded). Some clones in this sample may be carry-over from other donors' samples.

This clonotype has a handful of counts. The chain carries TRBV5-4 and TRBJ2-3; 8 bases line up with TRBD2. Germline-derived CDR1 and CDR2 are SGHNT and YYREEE (reference sequence). The V segment lost 4 bases and the J segment 10 bases; nucleotides outside the gene matches: 5. The CDR3 covers 12 residues. CDR3 sequence: CASSTTSGPQYF. CDR3 coding DNA: TGTGCCAGCAGCACAACTAGCGGCCCGCAGTATTTT.

This clonotype was found many times. This chain joins TRBV14 and TRBJ2-4; D gene unclear. CDR3 size: 13 residues. Germline V CDR1 and CDR2: SGHDN, FVKESK. V was trimmed by 4 bases and J by 2 bases, leaving 6 bases between them. CDR3 sequence reads: CASSRAPKNIQYF. The CDR3 region has the DNA TGTGCCAGCAGCCGGGCTCCCAAAAACATTCAGTACTTC. Together with reference TRBV14 and TRBJ2-4, the CDR3 gives the full variable domain: EAGVTQFPSHSVIEKGQTVTLRCDPISGHDNLYWYRRVMGKEIKFLLHFVKESKQDESGMPNNRFLAERTGGTYSTLKVQPAELEDSGVYFCASSRAPKNIQYFGAGTRLSVL.

This clonotype was recorded a few times. V is TRBV7-2 and J is TRBJ2-7; D not resolved. The V and J ends lost 3 bases and 9 bases respectively, with 21 bases between them. Germline assignment: CDR1 SGHTA and CDR2 FQGNSA. There are 15 residues in the CDR3. In nucleotides, the CDR3 is TGTGCCAGCAGCTTCGCGCCTCTGTCACCGGGTGGGCAGTACTTC. This codes for CASSFAPLSPGGQYF.

V is TRBV20-1 and J is TRBJ1-2; 9 nucleotides line up with TRBD1. Germline values: CDR1 DFQATT, CDR2 SNEGSKA (reference sequence). The junction had 5 bases not matched to a gene; V was cut back by 6 bases and J by 3 bases. This CDR3 has 13 amino acids. The chain's CDR3 is CSASRTGDYGYTF. DNA for the CDR3: TGCAGTGCCAGTCGGACAGGGGACTATGGCTACACCTTC.

This clonotype was seen many times. This chain joins TRBV28 and TRBJ2-3, with no clear D. The CDR3 runs to 13 residues. The ends were cut back, 5 bases at V and 4 bases at J, with 10 bases in the middle. The germline V gene encodes CDR1 MDHEN and CDR2 SYDVKM. The DNA for the CDR3 is TGTGCCAGCAGTCCCCCCGGGCCAGATACGCAGTATTTT. Translated, it gives CASSPPGPDTQYF.

The genes are TRBV29-1 and TRBJ2-7; TRBD2 aligns across 13 bases. V lost 7 bases, J lost 2 bases, and 5 bases stayed unmatched. This CDR3 is 14 amino acids long. Germline CDR1 and CDR2: SQVTM and ANQGSEA. DNA of the CDR3: TGCAGCGCGGGACTAGCGGGGTCTCCCTACGAGCAGTACTTC. This gives the protein CSAGLAGSPYEQYF.

This clonotype was detected many times. This sequence joins TRBV20-1 and TRBJ2-5; no clear D gene. The CDR3 is made up of 11 amino acids. V dropped 6 bases and J dropped 5 bases, with 10 bases sitting between them. The germline V gene has CDR1 DFQATT and CDR2 SNEGSKA (reference sequence). The CDR3 loop reads CSAFSIETQYF. DNA of the CDR3: TGCAGTGCCTTCTCGATCGAGACCCAGTACTTC.